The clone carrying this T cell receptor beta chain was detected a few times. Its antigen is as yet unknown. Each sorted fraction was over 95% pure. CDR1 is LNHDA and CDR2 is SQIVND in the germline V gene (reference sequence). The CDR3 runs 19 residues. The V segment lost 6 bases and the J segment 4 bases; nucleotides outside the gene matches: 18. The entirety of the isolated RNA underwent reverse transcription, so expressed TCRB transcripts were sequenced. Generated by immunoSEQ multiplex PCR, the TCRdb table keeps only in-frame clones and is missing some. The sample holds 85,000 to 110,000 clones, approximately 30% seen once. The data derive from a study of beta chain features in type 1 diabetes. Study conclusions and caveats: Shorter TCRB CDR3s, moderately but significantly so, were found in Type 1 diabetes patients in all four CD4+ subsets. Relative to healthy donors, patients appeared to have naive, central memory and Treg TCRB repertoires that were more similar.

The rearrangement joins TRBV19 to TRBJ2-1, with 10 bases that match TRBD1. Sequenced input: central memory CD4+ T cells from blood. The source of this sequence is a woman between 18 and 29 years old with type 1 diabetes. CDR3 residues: CASSPNHASGQGPYNEQFF. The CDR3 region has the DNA TGTGCCAGTAGCCCCAATCATGCGTCGGGACAGGGGCCGTACAATGAGCAGTTCTTC.